This entry concerns a single T cell receptor (beta chain). Germline loops: CDR1 SGHNT, CDR2 YYREEE (reference sequence). This CDR3 contains 15 residues. The V segment lost 0 bases and the J segment 6 bases; nucleotides outside the gene matches: 3. This record belongs to a study of OX40 agonist ivuxolimab in advanced cancers. Profiling relied on immunoSEQ multiplex PCR, and the TCRdb table lists in-frame clones only, not all of them. The sample gives about 140,000 clones, 90% of which show up once; 0.85% to 1.4% is in the top ten. The sequenced sample was CD4+ or CD8+ T cells sorted from blood, obtained in a trial of the OX40 agonist ivuxolimab. The sequence was obtained from an adult with an advanced solid tumor such as melanoma, head and neck, liver or kidney cancer. This chain joins TRBV5-4 and TRBJ2-1, with TRBD1 matching 10 bases. In DNA form, the CDR3 reads TGTGCCAGCAGCTTGGTAGGGACAGGGGTCAATGAGCAGTTCTTC. Its protein product is CASSLVGTGVNEQFF.